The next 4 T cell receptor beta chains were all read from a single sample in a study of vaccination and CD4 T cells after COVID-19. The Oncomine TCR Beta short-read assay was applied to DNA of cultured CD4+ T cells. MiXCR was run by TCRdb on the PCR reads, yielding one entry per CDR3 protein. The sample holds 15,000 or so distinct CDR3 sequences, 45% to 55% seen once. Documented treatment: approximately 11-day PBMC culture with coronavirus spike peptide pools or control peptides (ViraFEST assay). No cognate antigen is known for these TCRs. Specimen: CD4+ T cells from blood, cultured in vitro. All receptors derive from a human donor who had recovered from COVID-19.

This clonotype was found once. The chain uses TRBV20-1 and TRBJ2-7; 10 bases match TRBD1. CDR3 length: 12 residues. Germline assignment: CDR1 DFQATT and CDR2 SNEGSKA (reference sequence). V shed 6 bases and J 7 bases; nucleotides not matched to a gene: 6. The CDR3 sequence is CSAPGQGNEQYF. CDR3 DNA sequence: TGCAGTGCCCCGGGACAGGGGAATGAGCAGTACTTC.

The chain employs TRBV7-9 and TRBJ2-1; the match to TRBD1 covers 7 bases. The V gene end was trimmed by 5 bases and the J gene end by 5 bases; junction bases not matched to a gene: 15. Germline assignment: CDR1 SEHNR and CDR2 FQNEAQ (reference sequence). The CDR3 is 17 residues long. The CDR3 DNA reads TGTGCCAGCAGCAAAGGGGGCCCGGGATCTAACAACAATGAGCAGTTCTTC. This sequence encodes CASSKGGPGSNNNEQFF.

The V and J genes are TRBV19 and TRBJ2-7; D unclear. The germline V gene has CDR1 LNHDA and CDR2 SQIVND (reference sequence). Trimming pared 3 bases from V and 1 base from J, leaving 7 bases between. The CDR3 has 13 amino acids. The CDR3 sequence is CASSIGGSYEQYF. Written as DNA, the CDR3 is TGTGCCAGTAGTATCGGCGGATCCTACGAGCAGTACTTC.

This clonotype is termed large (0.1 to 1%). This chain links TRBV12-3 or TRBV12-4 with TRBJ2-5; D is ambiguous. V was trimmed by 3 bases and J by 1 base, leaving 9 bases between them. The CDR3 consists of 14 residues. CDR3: CASSFGPPQETQYF. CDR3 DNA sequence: TGTGCCAGCAGTTTTGGCCCGCCCCAAGAGACCCAGTACTTC.